One sample yielded the 15 T cell receptor beta chains listed below, sequenced in a study of blood T cell repertoires in COVID-19. Assay used: immunoSEQ multiplex PCR; TCRdb lists only in-frame clones, some missing. The table has 300,000 to 400,000 clones, more than 75% seen once. Sequenced input: peripheral blood. The receptors here all came from a woman aged 55-70 years with COVID-19, enrolled during active disease.

The genes are TRBV2 and TRBJ1-1; maybe TRBD1 (5 bases). CDR3 length: 12 residues. CDR1 and CDR2 from the germline V gene are SNHLY and FYNNEI. V lost 5 bases, J lost 5 bases, and 9 bases lay in between. The CDR3 DNA sequence: TGTGCCAGCAGTTACGGGGGGACTGAAGCTTTCTTT. The encoded protein is CASSYGGTEAFF.

The chain has TRBV19 and TRBJ2-1; D perhaps matches TRBD2 (6 bases). V was cut by 2 bases and J by 9 bases, with 17 bases left in between. The CDR3 consists of 15 residues. The germline V gene has CDR1 LNHDA and CDR2 SQIVND (reference sequence). The CDR3 DNA reads TGTGCCAGTAGTATACCCGGGGCTAGCGTAGGTGAGCAGTTCTTC. It yields the protein CASSIPGASVGEQFF.

This clone has a handful of counts. The rearrangement joins TRBV7-3 to TRBJ2-3; a weak D match, TRBD1 (6 bases). CDR1 SGHTA and CDR2 FQGTGA come from the germline V gene. The CDR3 runs to 14 residues. V lost 5 bases to trimming and J lost 1 base, with 10 bases between them. The CDR3 DNA follows: TGTGCCAGCAGCCCTCGACAGGGCACAGATACGCAGTATTTT. It specifies CASSPRQGTDTQYF.

The J gene is TRBJ2-7, the V gene TRBV5-5; possible D gene TRBD2, 5 bases. V was pared by 0 bases and J by 5 bases, with 15 bases between. The CDR3 has 15 amino acids. Germline loops: CDR1 SGHKS, CDR2 YYEKEE (reference sequence). CDR3 in amino acids: CASSLGTQSSNEQYF. DNA for the CDR3: TGTGCCAGCAGCTTGGGGACTCAATCGTCGAACGAGCAGTACTTC.

This chain connects TRBV5-1 to TRBJ1-4, with D tentatively TRBD1 (5 bases). CDR3 length equals 15 residues. With 2 bases removed from V and 3 bases from J, the gap between germline ends came to 11 bases. In germline, CDR1 is SGHRS, CDR2 YFSETQ. CDR3 DNA sequence: TGCGCCAGCAGCTTAGGACACGCTTCTAATGAAAAACTGTTTTTT. This codes for CASSLGHASNEKLFF.

V is TRBV4-2 and J is TRBJ1-3, with TRBD1 matching over 8 bases. Germline CDR1 and CDR2: LGHNA and YNFKEQ. V shed 0 bases and J 4 bases; nucleotides not matched to a gene: 8. The CDR3 spans 17 residues. The CDR3 nucleotides read TGTGCCAGCAGCCAAGAGAGGACAGGGTCGTCAGGAAACACCATATATTTT. Translating it yields CASSQERTGSSGNTIYF.

V gene TRBV3-1 (or the pseudogene TRBV3-2) combines with J gene TRBJ2-7; the match to TRBD2 covers 9 bases. This CDR3 has 14 residues. V dropped 8 bases and J dropped 6; count of bases not matched to a gene: 11. CDR1 is LGHDT, CDR2 YNNKEL, per germline (reference sequence). This CDR3 is CASGRAGGSGEQYF. The DNA of the CDR3 is TGTGCCAGCGGTAGAGCGGGGGGATCTGGCGAGCAGTACTTC.

The V call is TRBV19, the J call TRBJ2-1; D may be TRBD2 (6 bases). V gave up 7 bases and J gave up 8 bases, with 18 bases separating them. The CDR3 spans 14 residues. Looked up from germline, CDR1 is LNHDA and CDR2 is SQIVND (reference sequence). DNA of the CDR3: TGTGCCAGTAATGAGGACTACCCTAGGGATGAGCAGTTCTTC. It translates to CASNEDYPRDEQFF.

The J gene is TRBJ1-2, the V gene TRBV4-2; D possibly corresponds to TRBD1 (6 bases). Germline V CDR1 and CDR2: LGHNA, YNFKEQ. The CDR3 has 13 residues. V lost 3 bases and J lost 8, with 13 bases in between. The CDR3 region has the DNA TGTGCCAGCAGCCAGCAAGACAGGACGGGCTACACCTTC. Protein sequence: CASSQQDRTGYTF.

The CDR3: CASSIGGATNYEQYF. CDR3 in DNA: TGCGCCAGCAGCATCGGGGGGGCGACAAACTACGAGCAGTACTTC. This chain uses TRBV5-1 with TRBJ2-7, with TRBD2 matching over 8 bases. The trim removed 4 bases at V and 3 bases at J, leaving 9 bases unmatched. The CDR3 runs to 15 residues. Looked up from germline, CDR1 is SGHRS and CDR2 is YFSETQ.

There are a few counts of this clone. This chain links TRBV10-3 with TRBJ2-2; D gene uncertain. V was cut by 3 bases and J by 5 bases, with 7 bases left in between. This CDR3 has 13 amino acids. The germline CDR1 and CDR2 sequences are ENHRY and SYGVKD. The chain's CDR3 is CAISDQETGELFF. The CDR3 region has the DNA TGTGCCATCAGTGACCAGGAAACCGGGGAGCTGTTTTTT.

This clone was found a few times. Other DNA variants within this sample encode the same CDR3. The chain is built from TRBV2 and TRBJ1-1; D remains unclear. Germline CDR1 reads SNHLY; CDR2 reads FYNNEI. Deletions cut 8 bases from V and 1 base from J, with 11 bases between. This CDR3 contains 13 residues. The CDR3 coding sequence is TGTGCCAGCTCAAGACAAGGGAACACTGAAGCTTTCTTT. Protein: CASSRQGNTEAFF.

The chain has TRBV19 and TRBJ2-1, with D perhaps matching TRBD1 (6 bases). With 7 bases removed from V and 5 bases from J, the gap between germline ends came to 18 bases. Germline values: CDR1 LNHDA, CDR2 SQIVND (reference sequence). The CDR3 extends over 15 amino acids. CDR3 region: CASTLHENRDNEQFF. The CDR3 nucleotides read TGTGCCAGTACCCTTCACGAGAACAGGGACAATGAGCAGTTCTTC.

The chain recombines TRBV5-5 with TRBJ2-7; perhaps TRBD1 as D (5 bases). Trimming left V 4 bases short and J 6 bases short, with 17 bases between. The CDR3 sequence is 14 residues long. Germline lookup yields CDR1 SGHKS and CDR2 YYEKEE (reference sequence). CDR3 residues: CASSIVAGRFEQYF. The CDR3 DNA is TGTGCCAGCAGCATAGTGGCAGGGCGGTTCGAGCAGTACTTC.

The chain has TRBV5-1 and TRBJ2-7, with 7 bases that match TRBD1. The CDR3 contains 13 residues. J lost 2 bases, V lost 2 bases, and 1 base had no gene match. Germline-derived CDR1 and CDR2 are SGHRS and YFSETQ. CDR3 protein: CASSFGQAYEQYF. The CDR3 DNA is TGCGCCAGCAGCTTCGGACAGGCCTACGAGCAGTACTTC. Together with reference TRBV5-1 and TRBJ2-7, the CDR3 gives the full variable domain: KAGVTQTPRYLIKTRGQQVTLSCSPISGHRSVSWYQQTPGQGLQFLFEYFSETQRNKGNFPGRFSGRQFSNSRSEMNVSTLELGDSALYLCASSFGQAYEQYFGPGTRLTVT.